This T cell receptor beta chain derives from a study of B cell selection in AIRE deficiency (dated by TCRdb to about 2019). Study-level background: Researchers compared TCRbeta repertoires of sorted blood CD4+ conventional T cells and regulatory T cells in AIRE-deficient patients with those in healthy controls. The TCR-sequenced cohort comprised about five AIRE-deficient APECED patients and about five healthy control donors.

Regulatory T cells were sorted as cells that were CD4+CD25hiCD127low/negative. The AIRE-deficient patients had APECED syndrome. Sorting of Tconv and Treg cells intended for TCRbeta sequencing was performed on a FACSAria flow cytometer. Sorted cells were collected into 5-ml round-bottom polystyrene tubes, and dry cell pellets were frozen at -80°C before sequencing. With regard to this clone: It lacks a known antigen. The record has no base qualities; no much larger clone is one base away.

The immunoSEQ platform was used to sequence the TCRbeta chain. Under the source paper's analysis protocol: Pooled Treg repertoires yielded roughly 6x10^4 distinct TCRbeta sequences from patients and around 9.6x10^4 from healthy donors. Treg TCRbeta sequences found in two or more individuals were defined as public, and these public Treg TCRbeta sequences were then searched for in Tconv repertoires. Differences between groups were assessed using Mann-Whitney U tests with Bonferroni-Dunn correction in GraphPad Prism 7.03. TCRdb re-hosts the immuneACCESS table, in-frame sequences only. Its copies lack some clones; in the studies checked, an unresolved V gene accounts for under half of them, and the cause for the rest is not known. V and J calls and clone size are copied from that table; D and trimming were computed from the DNA. The sample table records about 22,000 clones; roughly 93% of these occur just once. Less than 2% of the sample is taken by the ten largest.

The CDR3 holds 14 amino acids from the cysteine to the phenylalanine. Just the 42-base CDR3 DNA is kept, in frame starting at base 1. Trimming costs V 3 bases and J 2 bases, and their ends lie 9 bases apart. CDR1 and CDR2, per the germline V gene, are SGHVS and FNYEAQ. General conclusions and limits of the study: CDR3s were shorter in shared Treg sequences, reflecting a bias toward rearrangements that have few non-templated nucleotide insertions. Roughly 31% of the Treg TCRbeta sequences shared among healthy donors were found in patient Tconv cells, which suggests that Treg-biased clones were diverted into the Tconv compartment. Among over 3,500 shared Treg TCRbeta sequences, about 30% were shared exclusively by healthy donors and 9.3% exclusively by patients, which suggests that Treg selection is less efficient in the absence of AIRE. In terms of TCRBV gene usage, CDR3 length and TCR diversity, Tconv and Treg cells from AIRE-deficient patients looked similar to Tconv and Treg cells from healthy donors. Only TCRbeta chains were sequenced; around 40% of shared healthy-donor Treg sequences also occurred in healthy Tconv, possibly because of differing TCRalpha chains.

The receptor chain draws on TRBV7-6 and TRBJ2-3; the D region possibly corresponds to TRBD1 (5 bases align). The sequenced sample was Tregs sorted from PBMCs. The clonotype comes from a human donor with AIRE deficiency. The DNA sequence reads TGTGCCAGCAGCTTGGGGCATACCACAGATACGCAGTATTTT. This is translated as CASSLGHTTDTQYF.